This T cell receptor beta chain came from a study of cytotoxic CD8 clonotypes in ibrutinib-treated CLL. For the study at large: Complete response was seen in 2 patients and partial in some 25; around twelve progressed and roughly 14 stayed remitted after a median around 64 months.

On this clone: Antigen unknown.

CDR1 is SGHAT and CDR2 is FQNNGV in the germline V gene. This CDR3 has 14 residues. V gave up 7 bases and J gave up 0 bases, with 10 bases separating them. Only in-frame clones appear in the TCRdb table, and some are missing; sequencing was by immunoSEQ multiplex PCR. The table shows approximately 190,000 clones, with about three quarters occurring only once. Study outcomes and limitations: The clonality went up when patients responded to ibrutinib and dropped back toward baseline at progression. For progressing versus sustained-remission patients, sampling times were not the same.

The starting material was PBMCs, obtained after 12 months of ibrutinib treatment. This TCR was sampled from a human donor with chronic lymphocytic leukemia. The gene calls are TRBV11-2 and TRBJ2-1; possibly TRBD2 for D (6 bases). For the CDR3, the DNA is TGTGCCAGCACCCCCGGGGGCTCCTACAATGAGCAGTTCTTC. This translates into CASTPGGSYNEQFF.